The present entry profiles one T cell receptor beta chain with its context. These data come from a study of CD8+ T cells in alopecia areata. Extraction and reverse transcription of RNA yielded cDNA as the sequencing template. The method was immunoSEQ multiplex PCR; TCRdb's version includes in-frame clones alone and lacks a portion of them. Of about 200,000 clones in the sample, approximately 60% are singletons; the top ten hold around 5%. Trimming removed 7 bases from V and 0 bases from J; junction bases left unmatched: 4. The germline CDR1 and CDR2 sequences are SNHLY and FYNNEI. The CDR3 covers 15 residues.

Sequences were obtained from CD8+ T cells sorted from blood. The TCR was taken from a human donor in good health. The J gene is TRBJ2-1, the V gene TRBV2; 9 positions agree with TRBD2. CDR3 bases: TGTGCCAGCACCCTAGCGGGGCTCTCCTACAATGAGCAGTTCTTC. Residues: CASTLAGLSYNEQFF. Based on the CDR3 plus reference TRBV2 and TRBJ2-1, the full variable domain is EPEVTQTPSHQVTQMGQEVILRCVPISNHLYFYWYRQILGQKVEFLVSFYNNEISEKSEIFDDQFSVERPDGSNFTLKIRSTKLEDSAMYFCASTLAGLSYNEQFFGPGTRLTVL.